This entry is about one T cell receptor (beta chain). Its antigen remains unidentified. The unexposed donors gave CD4+ T cells in 2011-2018, prior to COVID-19. CD4+ T cells were isolated from the cells after about ten days of culture. Testing used SARS-CoV-2 S/N and four cold-coronavirus spikes on unexposed-donor CD4+ T cells, cells permitting. The sample originates from a study of CD4 T cells in relation to SARS-CoV-2 and coronaviruses. Study overall: Negative control cultures got HIV-1 Nef peptides or no peptide.

This CDR3 is built from 15 residues. V lost 3 bases and J lost 0, with 9 bases in between. Germline V gene sequence: CDR1 SGHTA, CDR2 FQGTGA. The protocol was immunoSEQ multiplex PCR, while the TCRdb copy is restricted to in-frame clones and leaves out a portion. Of around 24,000 clones listed, over 60% are singletons. The specimen was CD4+ T cells from PBMCs, cultured in vitro. The chain carries TRBV7-3 and TRBJ2-1, with D uncertain. This TCR was sampled from a human donor in good health. The CDR3 here is CASSLGESSYNEQFF. In DNA, the CDR3 is TGTGCCAGCAGCTTGGGCGAGAGCTCCTACAATGAGCAGTTCTTC. The full variable domain, with the rest looked up from reference TRBV7-3 and TRBJ2-1, is GAGVSQTPSNKVTEKGKYVELRCDPISGHTALYWYRQSLGQGPEFLIYFQGTGAADDSGLPNDRFFAVRPEGSVSTLKIQRTERGDSAVYLCASSLGESSYNEQFFGPGTRLTVL.